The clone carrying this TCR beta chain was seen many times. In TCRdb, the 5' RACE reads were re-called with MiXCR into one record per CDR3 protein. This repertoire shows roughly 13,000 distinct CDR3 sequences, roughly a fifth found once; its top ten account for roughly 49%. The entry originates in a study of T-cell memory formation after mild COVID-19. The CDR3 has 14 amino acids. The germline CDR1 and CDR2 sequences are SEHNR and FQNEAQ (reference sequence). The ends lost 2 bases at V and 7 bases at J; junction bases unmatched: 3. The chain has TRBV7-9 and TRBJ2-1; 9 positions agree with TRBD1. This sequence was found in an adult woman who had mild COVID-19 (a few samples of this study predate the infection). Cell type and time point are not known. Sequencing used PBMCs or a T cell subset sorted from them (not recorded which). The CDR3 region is CASSLLGTGNEQFF. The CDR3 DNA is TGTGCCAGCAGCTTACTGGGGACAGGGAATGAGCAGTTCTTC.